What follows are 32 T cell receptor beta chains derived from one specimen sequenced in a study of T cells expressing NK-cell markers. TCRdb reanalyzed the 5' RACE reads and collapses them to one entry per CDR3 protein, without DNA. This sample contains fewer than 300,000 distinct CDR3 sequences. The sequencing sample was made of blood T cells: a sorted CD56 or NKG2C T cell subset, CD4+ or CD8+ T cells, or bulk PBMC T cells (not recorded which). The source of these receptors is a woman between 18 and 70 years old in good health.

The CDR3 loop reads CASSLTGPRGNIQYF. This chain uses TRBV7-2 with TRBJ2-4; the D gene TCRdb calls, TRBD1, cannot be checked with no DNA. The germline V gene has CDR1 SGHTA and CDR2 FQGNSA. The CDR3 runs to 15 residues.

This chain uses TRBV7-2 with TRBJ2-5; TCRdb's assignment of TRBD2 cannot be checked, as there is no DNA. Germline CDR1 and CDR2: SGHTA and FQGNSA. This CDR3 has 16 amino acids. The CDR3 loop reads CASSYGTSGGLETQYF.

The CDR3 reads CASSVTGGPFYEQFF. This rearrangement joins TRBV9 to TRBJ2-1; TCRdb gives TRBD2 as the D gene, but with no DNA this cannot be confirmed. The CDR3 loop spans 15 amino acids. CDR1 is SGDLS and CDR2 is YYNGEE in the germline V gene.

The chain links TRBV18 to TRBJ2-3; checking the TCRdb D call of TRBD1 is not possible without DNA. CDR1 is KGHSH and CDR2 is LQKENI in the germline V gene. This CDR3 has 16 residues. The CDR3 is CASSPPARGTTDTQYF.

J is TRBJ1-1 and V is TRBV29-1; TCRdb names TRBD1, which stays unverified in the absence of DNA. This CDR3 is 11 amino acids long. In germline, CDR1 is SQVTM, CDR2 ANQGSEA. CDR3 sequence: CSADRGREAFF.

The chain links TRBV7-8 to TRBJ1-1. There are 14 residues in the CDR3. Germline V CDR1 and CDR2: SGHVS, FQNEAQ. The CDR3 reads CASSFSGGGTEAFF. Drawing the rest from reference TRBV7-8 and TRBJ1-1, the complete variable domain is GAGVSQSPRYKVAKRGQDVALRCDPISGHVSLFWYQQALGQGPEFLTYFQNEAQLDKSGLPSDRFFAERPEGSVSTLKIQRTQQEDSAVYLCASSFSGGGTEAFFGQGTRLTVV.

V usage is TRBV4-1 and J usage is TRBJ1-6; TCRdb proposes TRBD1, but this gene call is untestable without DNA. CDR1 is MGHRA and CDR2 is YSYEKL in the germline V gene. The CDR3 length is 18 residues. This CDR3 reads CASSQPQGSGSYNSPLHF.

This chain joins TRBV5-6 and TRBJ2-3. This CDR3 contains 13 residues. Germline-derived CDR1 and CDR2 are SGHDT and YYEEEE. The CDR3 region is CASSFDLTDTQYF. The full variable domain, rest sourced from reference TRBV5-6 and TRBJ2-3, is DAGVTQSPTHLIKTRGQQVTLRCSPKSGHDTVSWYQQALGQGPQFIFQYYEEEERQRGNFPDRFSGHQFPNYSSELNVNALLLGDSALYLCASSFDLTDTQYFGPGTRLTVL.

This rearrangement joins TRBV24-1 to TRBJ2-1; the TCRdb D gene call, TRBD1, has no DNA to confirm it. CDR1 KGHDR and CDR2 SFDVKD come from the germline V gene. CDR3 length: 15 amino acids. The CDR3 sequence is CATSEKGTGYNEQFF.

The chain recombines TRBV29-1 with TRBJ1-1; the TCRdb D gene call, TRBD1, has no DNA to confirm it. This CDR3 spans 15 amino acids. CDR1 SQVTM and CDR2 ANQGSEA come from the germline V gene. The CDR3 protein is CSVGTSGTGLRDAFF. Full variable domain (missing parts from reference TRBV29-1 and TRBJ1-1): SAVISQKPSRDICQRGTSLTIQCQVDSQVTMMFWYRQQPGQSLTLIATANQGSEATYESGFVIDKFPISRPNLTFSTLTVSNMSPEDSSIYLCSVGTSGTGLRDAFFGQGTRLTVV.

The CDR3 reads CASSYSIGSGAPDTQYF. The rearrangement links TRBV6-5 to TRBJ2-3; there is no DNA to check the TCRdb D call of TRBD2. Germline V gene lookup returns CDR1 MNHEY and CDR2 SVGAGI. The CDR3 consists of 17 residues.

The genes are TRBV29-1 and TRBJ1-1. The CDR3 runs 13 residues. Germline CDR1 reads SQVTM; CDR2 reads ANQGSEA. CDR3: CSAGARLDTEAFF.

The V gene is TRBV24-1, the J gene TRBJ2-5; TCRdb calls TRBD1, which cannot be checked without DNA. Germline V gives CDR1 KGHDR, CDR2 SFDVKD. This CDR3 region has 13 residues. The CDR3 protein is CATSGGGVETQYF.

The chain joins TRBV25-1 to TRBJ1-3. The CDR3 runs 14 residues. The germline V gene encodes CDR1 MGHDK and CDR2 SYGVNS. The CDR3: CASEEGFSGNTIYF.

The V call is TRBV5-1, the J call TRBJ1-1. The CDR3 length is 14 residues. Germline loops: CDR1 SGHRS, CDR2 YFSETQ. The CDR3 sequence: CASSPQSSNTEAFF. The variable domain in full, completed from reference TRBV5-1 and TRBJ1-1, reads KAGVTQTPRYLIKTRGQQVTLSCSPISGHRSVSWYQQTPGQGLQFLFEYFSETQRNKGNFPGRFSGRQFSNSRSEMNVSTLELGDSALYLCASSPQSSNTEAFFGQGTRLTVV.

The J gene is TRBJ2-1, the V gene TRBV2; TCRdb names TRBD2, which stays unverified in the absence of DNA. The CDR3 has 15 amino acids. Germline values: CDR1 SNHLY, CDR2 FYNNEI. CDR3: CASSTGTRTYNEQFF.

The rearrangement uses TRBV12-3 or TRBV12-4 and TRBJ1-4. The CDR3 contains 18 residues. The CDR3 sequence is CASSLLSGGGVANEKLFF.

The chain is built from TRBV10-2 and TRBJ1-2; TCRdb calls TRBD1, which cannot be checked without DNA. CDR1 is WSHSY, CDR2 SAAADI, per germline. This CDR3 comprises 14 residues. The chain's CDR3 is CASSPGTGVGGYTF.

V usage is TRBV15 and J usage is TRBJ2-2; TCRdb's D call of TRBD1 is untestable without DNA. This CDR3 comprises 15 residues. Germline-derived CDR1 and CDR2 are LNHNV and YYDKDF (reference sequence). CDR3 residues: CATSNGGQGTGELFF. The full variable domain, its missing parts supplied by reference TRBV15 and TRBJ2-2, is DAMVIQNPRYQVTQFGKPVTLSCSQTLNHNVMYWYQQKSSQAPKLLFHYYDKDFNNEADTPDNFQSRRPNTSFCFLDIRSPGLGDTAMYLCATSNGGQGTGELFFGEGSRLTVL.

This chain uses TRBV20-1 with TRBJ2-7; TCRdb outputs TRBD1, but without DNA this stays unchecked. Germline assignment: CDR1 DFQATT and CDR2 SNEGSKA (reference sequence). The CDR3 spans 11 residues. CDR3 sequence reads: CSGGSRDEQYF.

The V gene is TRBV2, the J gene TRBJ2-7; TCRdb designates TRBD1, a call that cannot be tested without DNA. The CDR3 is made up of 17 amino acids. Per the germline V gene, CDR1 is SNHLY and CDR2 is FYNNEI. The CDR3 loop is CASTPGTGTGGPYEQYF.

V and J are TRBV24-1 and TRBJ2-5; TCRdb indicates TRBD2, and absent DNA this call remains unverified. The CDR3 consists of 17 residues. Germline V CDR1 and CDR2: KGHDR, SFDVKD. The CDR3 reads CATSDSLGTTEGETQYF.

The rearrangement joins TRBV7-2 to TRBJ2-7. The CDR3 contains 14 residues. Germline CDR1 reads SGHTA; CDR2 reads FQGNSA. This CDR3 is CASSLVTLYYEQYF.

The V gene is TRBV4-2, the J gene TRBJ2-5; as DNA is missing, the TRBD2 call by TCRdb cannot be tested. This CDR3 comprises 15 residues. Germline V gene data show CDR1 as LGHNA and CDR2 as YNFKEQ. This CDR3 reads CASSQSWREVETQYF.

The chain joins TRBV7-2 to TRBJ1-4; TCRdb proposes TRBD1, but this gene call is untestable without DNA. From germline, CDR1 is SGHTA and CDR2 FQGNSA. CDR3 length equals 14 residues. The CDR3 protein is CASSSTGPNEKLFF.

The chain joins TRBV20-1 to TRBJ1-3; TCRdb picks TRBD1, but there is no DNA to check that call. Germline V gene sequence: CDR1 DFQATT, CDR2 SNEGSKA (reference sequence). This CDR3 region has 17 residues. CDR3 sequence reads: CSASEGGTGGSGNTIYF.

The chain carries TRBV4-3 and TRBJ1-1. Per the germline V gene, CDR1 is LGHNA and CDR2 is YSLEER. The CDR3 consists of 14 residues. CDR3 region: CASSRQGGVTEAFF.

The chain employs TRBV7-2 and TRBJ2-7. The CDR3 has 16 amino acids. Germline lookup yields CDR1 SGHTA and CDR2 FQGNSA. The CDR3: CASSLAPMTRSYEQYF.

The chain joins TRBV14 to TRBJ1-2; the D gene TCRdb calls, TRBD1, cannot be checked with no DNA. Looked up from germline, CDR1 is SGHDN and CDR2 is FVKESK. CDR3 length: 14 amino acids. CDR3 region: CASSQAKGAGGYTF.

The chain recombines TRBV11-2 with TRBJ2-2. Germline V gene data show CDR1 as SGHAT and CDR2 as FQNNGV. The CDR3 totals 15 residues. The CDR3 reads CASSLEHLNTGELFF.

The chain combines TRBV28 with TRBJ2-5; TCRdb designates TRBD2, a call that cannot be tested without DNA. This CDR3 is 12 amino acids long. The V gene's germline CDR1 is MDHEN and CDR2 SYDVKM. The CDR3 region is CASRREEETQYF. Drawing the rest from reference TRBV28 and TRBJ2-5, the complete variable domain is DVKVTQSSRYLVKRTGEKVFLECVQDMDHENMFWYRQDPGLGLRLIYFSYDVKMKEKGDIPEGYSVSREKKERFSLILESASTNQTSMYLCASRREEETQYFGPGTRLLVL.

V is TRBV30 and J is TRBJ1-1; the TCRdb D gene call, TRBD1, has no DNA to confirm it. Germline CDR1 is GTSNPN and CDR2 is SVGIG (reference sequence). The CDR3 covers 15 residues. The CDR3 region is CAWSHNGGLNTEAFF.